The sequence of this T cell receptor (beta chain) was determined in a study of T-cell reconstitution after alpha-beta-depleted transplantation in children. Study results and caveats: Some patients' high day-60 TCRbeta diversity was attributed to recipient cells surviving conditioning. By one year post-transplant, T-cell counts and diversity largely arose from T cells that were newly produced.

Preparing the TCRbeta library involved the use of unique molecular identifiers. TCRdb recomputed calls from the PCR reads with MiXCR, one row per CDR3 protein. The table includes approximately 1,000,000 distinct CDR3 sequences, about 30% detected once. The trim removed 1 base at V and 2 bases at J, leaving 2 bases unmatched. Germline values: CDR1 SGHKS, CDR2 YYEKEE (reference sequence). This CDR3 is built from 15 residues. Ten or more counts support this clonotype. The antigen remains undetermined. The sequenced sample was PBMCs, mostly from graft donor cells, obtained 360 days after TCRalphabeta/CD19-depleted stem cell transplant. This sequence joins TRBV5-5 and TRBJ2-1; 8 bases are shared with TRBD2. This TCR was recovered from a boy less than two years old who had a stem cell transplant for SCID, so the T cells may come from the graft donor. CDR3 nucleotide sequence: TGTGCCAGCAGCTTGATTAGCGGGGCCTACAATGAGCAGTTCTTC. Residues: CASSLISGAYNEQFF.